Sequencing of this T cell receptor (beta chain) was carried out in a study of OX40 agonist ivuxolimab in advanced cancers. Study overall: Enrolled patients in dose escalation had cancers that were hepatocellular carcinoma, melanoma, renal cell or head and neck cancer.

TCRdb's copy holds only in-frame clones and misses some; the assay was immunoSEQ multiplex PCR. Among around 70,000 clones, 83% were seen once, and the ten largest hold approximately 2.3%. The CDR3 is 14 residues long. V gave up 1 base and J gave up 6 bases; unmatched junction bases: 4. The germline gives CDR1 SGHRS, CDR2 YFSETQ. This material consisted of CD4+ or CD8+ T cells sorted from blood, taken in a trial of the OX40 agonist ivuxolimab. This chain connects TRBV5-1 to TRBJ2-4; 7 bases fit TRBD1. This sequence originates from an adult with an advanced solid tumor such as melanoma, head and neck, liver or kidney cancer. The CDR3 bases are TGCGCCAGCAGCTTGAGACAGGGTCCAAACATTCAGTACTTC. Its translation is CASSLRQGPNIQYF.